This T cell receptor beta chain stems from a study of T cell responses to AZD1222 COVID-19 vaccine. V gave up 4 bases and J gave up 1 base; unmatched junction bases: 3. The CDR3 spans 15 residues. Per the germline V gene, CDR1 is SNHLY and CDR2 is FYNNEI. TCRdb's copy holds only in-frame clones and misses some; the assay was immunoSEQ multiplex PCR. The repertoire has approximately 110,000 clones, more than 80% of them found once; the top ten carry around 4.4%. Turning to this clone: Other DNA sequences in this sample translate to the same CDR3.

This receptor was obtained from an adult who received the AZD1222 COVID-19 vaccine. The material was peripheral blood, obtained 28 days after the second AZD1222 dose. The rearrangement joins TRBV2 to TRBJ2-3; TRBD1 matches 9 bases. The CDR3 reads CASSGRQGGTDTQYF. In DNA form, the CDR3 reads TGTGCCAGCAGTGGGAGACAGGGGGGCACAGATACGCAGTATTTT.